Shown below are 23 T cell receptor beta chains from a single sample sequenced in a study of blood T cell repertoires in COVID-19. Assay used: immunoSEQ multiplex PCR; TCRdb lists only in-frame clones, some missing. There are a few hundred thousand clones in the sample; around 86% occur only once, and 1% lies in the top ten. The specimen sequenced was peripheral blood. Receptors originate from a middle-aged man with active or convalescent COVID-19.

The chain couples TRBV10-3 to TRBJ2-1, with 8 bases aligning to TRBD1. There are 16 residues in the CDR3. V gave up 3 bases and J gave up 3 bases; unmatched junction bases: 7. CDR1 is ENHRY, CDR2 SYGVKD, per germline. In DNA, the CDR3 is TGTGCCATCAGTGAATCCGGGACAGGACGCTACAATGAGCAGTTCTTC. This gives the protein CAISESGTGRYNEQFF.

This clone came up many times. V gene TRBV4-2 combines with J gene TRBJ1-4, with 9 bases matching TRBD1. After removal of 3 bases from V and 6 bases from J, the junction contained 2 bases not matched to a gene. Germline-derived CDR1 and CDR2 are LGHNA and YNFKEQ. The CDR3 has 14 residues. CDR3 amino acids: CASSHRDRDEKLFF. CDR3 nucleotides: TGTGCCAGCAGCCACCGGGACAGGGATGAAAAACTGTTTTTT.

This clone came up a few times. This sequence joins TRBV2 and TRBJ1-5, with 9 bases that match TRBD1. V shed 8 bases and J 2 bases; nucleotides not matched to a gene: 1. Germline CDR1 SNHLY, CDR2 FYNNEI. The length of the CDR3 is 13 residues. CDR3 sequence (DNA): TGTGCCAGCGACAGGGGGGGCAATCAGCCCCAGCATTTT. This encodes CASDRGGNQPQHF.

The chain has TRBV5-1 and TRBJ1-1, with D tentatively TRBD1 (5 bases). V lost 0 bases to trimming and J lost 4 bases, with 10 bases between them. Per the germline V gene, CDR1 is SGHRS and CDR2 is YFSETQ. CDR3 length: 14 amino acids. The CDR3 DNA follows: TGCGCCAGCAGCTTGGAGTCGGGGGGCACTGAAGCTTTCTTT. Translation gives CASSLESGGTEAFF.

The count of this clone is one. The genes are TRBV30 and TRBJ1-4, with D tentatively TRBD1 (5 bases). Germline V CDR1 and CDR2: GTSNPN, SVGIG (reference sequence). This CDR3 comprises 14 residues. Trimming cost V 4 bases and J 5 bases, with 14 bases left between them. The CDR3 DNA is TGTGCCTGGACCCCCGACAGTACGAATGAAAAACTGTTTTTT. The encoded protein is CAWTPDSTNEKLFF. Variable domain in full (rest from reference TRBV30 and TRBJ1-4): SQTIHQWPATLVQPVGSPLSLECTVEGTSNPNLYWYRQAAGRGLQLLFYSVGIGQISSEVPQNLSASRPQDRQFILSSKKLLLSDSGFYLCAWTPDSTNEKLFFGSGTQLSVL.

CDR3 sequence reads: CASSPWVTGGGFGPDTQYF. CDR3 bases: TGTGCCAGCAGCCCATGGGTCACAGGCGGGGGCTTCGGGCCAGATACGCAGTATTTT. The chain recombines TRBV7-6 with TRBJ2-3; weak D call: TRBD2 (7 bases). Germline lookup yields CDR1 SGHVS and CDR2 FNYEAQ. The CDR3 has 19 amino acids. V lost 5 bases to trimming and J lost 4 bases, with 28 bases between them.

The chain combines TRBV7-3 with TRBJ2-2; 7 bases align to TRBD1. V trimming: 6 bases; J trimming: 4 bases; junction bases outside the gene matches: 5. Germline lookup yields CDR1 SGHTA and CDR2 FQGTGA. CDR3 length: 14 residues. This CDR3 is CASSPSGGTGELFF. CDR3 DNA sequence: TGTGCCAGCAGTCCTTCAGGGGGCACCGGGGAGCTGTTTTTT. Based on the CDR3 plus reference TRBV7-3 and TRBJ2-2, the full variable domain is GAGVSQTPSNKVTEKGKYVELRCDPISGHTALYWYRQSLGQGPEFLIYFQGTGAADDSGLPNDRFFAVRPEGSVSTLKIQRTERGDSAVYLCASSPSGGTGELFFGEGSRLTVL.

The chain recombines TRBV5-4 with TRBJ1-3, with D perhaps matching TRBD1 (5 bases). The CDR3 has 17 amino acids. V gave up 4 bases and J gave up 0 bases, with 17 bases separating them. Germline assignment: CDR1 SGHNT and CDR2 YYREEE (reference sequence). The CDR3 DNA reads TGTGCCAGCAGCCCGGGGGGTCCTTCTAACTCTGGAAACACCATATATTTT. This sequence encodes CASSPGGPSNSGNTIYF. Full variable domain (rest looked up from reference TRBV5-4 and TRBJ1-3): ETGVTQSPTHLIKTRGQQVTLRCSSQSGHNTVSWYQQALGQGPQFIFQYYREEENGRGNFPPRFSGLQFPNYSSELNVNALELDDSALYLCASSPGGPSNSGNTIYFGEGSWLTVV.

The chain uses TRBV6-2 or TRBV6-3 and TRBJ2-5; TRBD2 matches at 15 bases. Looked up from germline, CDR1 is MNHEY and CDR2 is SVGEGT. Unmatched junction bases numbered 3, after V lost 0 bases and J lost 4 bases. The CDR3 extends over 17 amino acids. In DNA, the CDR3 is TGTGCCAGCAGTTACTCTCCGGGACTAGCGGGGGGAGAGACCCAGTACTTC. It translates to CASSYSPGLAGGETQYF.

The chain joins TRBV18 to TRBJ1-4; D ambiguous. This CDR3 comprises 16 residues. Germline V gene sequence: CDR1 KGHSH, CDR2 LQKENI. The V end was cut by 1 base, the J end by 2 bases, with 11 bases between. This chain's CDR3 is CASSPLPSATNEKLFF. Written as DNA, the CDR3 is TGTGCCAGCTCACCACTCCCGAGCGCGACTAATGAAAAACTGTTTTTT.

The rearrangement joins TRBV28 to TRBJ1-2; TRBD1 agrees at 7 bases. Germline V gene sequence: CDR1 MDHEN, CDR2 SYDVKM. Trimming at V came to 2 bases and at J to 1 base, leaving 4 bases not matched to a gene. The CDR3 contains 15 residues. CDR3 sequence: CASSLPDRVNYGYTF. CDR3 coding DNA: TGTGCCAGCAGTTTACCCGACAGGGTTAACTATGGCTACACCTTC.

V is TRBV6-5 and J is TRBJ2-7, with a tentative D call TRBD1 (6 bases). Trimming took off 4 bases at V and 4 bases at J, with 20 bases between the two ends. Germline lookup yields CDR1 MNHEY and CDR2 SVGAGI. The CDR3 has 16 residues. CDR3 in DNA: TGTGCCAGCAGTTCCATTCGGTGGGGAAGGGGGTACGAGCAGTACTTC. Translation gives CASSSIRWGRGYEQYF.

This clone occurred a few times. V gene TRBV6-5 combines with J gene TRBJ2-7; 8 nucleotides match TRBD2. Germline V CDR1 and CDR2: MNHEY, SVGAGI. The length of the CDR3 is 15 residues. Losses at the gene ends were 6 bases for V and 0 bases for J; bases not matched to a gene: 7. The CDR3 nucleotides are TGTGCCAGCAGGGGTGGCGGGAGGATCTCCTACGAGCAGTACTTC. Its translation is CASRGGGRISYEQYF.

V is TRBV6-5 and J is TRBJ2-2, with 8 positions matching TRBD2. The CDR3 loop spans 16 amino acids. Per the germline V gene, CDR1 is MNHEY and CDR2 is SVGAGI. Germline trimming cut 4 bases from V and 0 bases from J; bases unmatched to any gene: 4. CDR3 loop: CASSSRTSPNTGELFF. DNA of the CDR3: TGTGCCAGCAGTTCGCGGACTAGCCCGAACACCGGGGAGCTGTTTTTT.

The rearrangement links TRBV18 to TRBJ1-1; possibly TRBD1 for D (6 bases). The CDR3 totals 15 residues. Germline values: CDR1 KGHSH, CDR2 LQKENI. Trimming cost V 3 bases and J 5 bases, with 16 bases left between them. In DNA form, the CDR3 reads TGTGCCAGCTCACCGTCCGGTACAGGGCTGACTGAAGCTTTCTTT. It is translated as CASSPSGTGLTEAFF. Supplemented by reference TRBV18 and TRBJ1-1, the full variable domain reads NAGVMQNPRHLVRRRGQEARLRCSPMKGHSHVYWYRQLPEEGLKFMVYLQKENIIDESGMPKERFSAEFPKEGPSILRIQQVVRGDSAAYFCASSPSGTGLTEAFFGQGTRLTVV.

The V and J genes are TRBV28 and TRBJ2-7; 7 bases agree with TRBD1. The trim removed 10 bases at V and 7 bases at J, leaving 16 bases unmatched. This CDR3 spans 14 amino acids. The germline gives CDR1 MDHEN, CDR2 SYDVKM. This chain's CDR3 is CATHDRQGTWEQYF. In DNA, the CDR3 is TGTGCCACCCATGACCGACAGGGAACATGGGAGCAGTACTTC. The full variable domain, its missing parts supplied by reference TRBV28 and TRBJ2-7, is DVKVTQSSRYLVKRTGEKVFLECVQDMDHENMFWYRQDPGLGLRLIYFSYDVKMKEKGDIPEGYSVSREKKERFSLILESASTNQTSMYLCATHDRQGTWEQYFGPGTRLTVT.

The V and J genes are TRBV5-1 and TRBJ2-7; 8 bases are a match to TRBD2. Germline lookup yields CDR1 SGHRS and CDR2 YFSETQ. The CDR3 has 15 amino acids. V was clipped by 0 bases and J by 3 bases; unmatched bases: 5. CDR3 nucleotides: TGCGCCAGCAGCTTGGAGGGGACTAGTGGCTACGAGCAGTACTTC. This encodes CASSLEGTSGYEQYF.

The genes are TRBV14 and TRBJ2-7, with TRBD2 matching 10 bases. Germline V gives CDR1 SGHDN, CDR2 FVKESK. The V gene end was trimmed by 1 base and the J gene end by 0 bases; junction bases not matched to a gene: 0. The CDR3 runs 15 residues. For the CDR3, the DNA is TGTGCCAGCAGCCAAGGGACTAGCGGCTCCTACGAGCAGTACTTC. This encodes CASSQGTSGSYEQYF.

The chain combines TRBV3-1 (or the pseudogene TRBV3-2) with TRBJ2-1, with a weak D call TRBD2 (6 bases). The germline V gene has CDR1 LGHDT and CDR2 YNNKEL (reference sequence). CDR3 size: 15 residues. Trimming pared 4 bases from V and 3 bases from J, leaving 13 bases between. In DNA form, the CDR3 reads TGTGCCAGCAGCCCCTGGGCGGGGTACTACAATGAGCAGTTCTTC. Translation: CASSPWAGYYNEQFF.

The chain couples TRBV30 to TRBJ1-1; D is ambiguous. Per germline, CDR1 GTSNPN and CDR2 SVGIG (reference sequence). Deletions cut 4 bases from V and 6 bases from J, with 12 bases between. This CDR3 contains 12 residues. The DNA of the CDR3 is TGTGCCTGGACCAGATCAATGGCTGAAGCTTTCTTT. Its translation: CAWTRSMAEAFF.

The rearrangement joins TRBV7-6 to TRBJ2-3; 11 nucleotides agree with TRBD2. CDR1 is SGHVS and CDR2 is FNYEAQ in the germline V gene. The CDR3 spans 16 residues. J lost 2 bases, V lost 5 bases, and 6 bases had no gene match. CDR3 nucleotides: TGTGCCAGCAGCCTTCGACTAGCGGGGCTCACAGATACGCAGTATTTT. Amino acid sequence: CASSLRLAGLTDTQYF.

V gene TRBV2 combines with J gene TRBJ2-2, with 9 bases fitting TRBD1. V lost 7 bases, J lost 7 bases, and 7 bases stayed unmatched. Germline assignment: CDR1 SNHLY and CDR2 FYNNEI. The CDR3 is 14 amino acids. The CDR3 here is CASMRQGDGGELFF. In DNA form, the CDR3 reads TGTGCCAGCATGAGACAGGGGGACGGCGGGGAGCTGTTTTTT.

This rearrangement joins TRBV2 to TRBJ1-6, with TRBD1 as a possible D gene (5 bases). The CDR3 runs 14 residues. The germline CDR1 and CDR2 sequences are SNHLY and FYNNEI. Deletions cut 4 bases from V and 2 bases from J, with 6 bases between. CDR3 residues: CASSGQTYNSPLHF. CDR3 nucleotide sequence: TGTGCCAGCAGTGGACAGACCTATAATTCACCCCTCCACTTT.